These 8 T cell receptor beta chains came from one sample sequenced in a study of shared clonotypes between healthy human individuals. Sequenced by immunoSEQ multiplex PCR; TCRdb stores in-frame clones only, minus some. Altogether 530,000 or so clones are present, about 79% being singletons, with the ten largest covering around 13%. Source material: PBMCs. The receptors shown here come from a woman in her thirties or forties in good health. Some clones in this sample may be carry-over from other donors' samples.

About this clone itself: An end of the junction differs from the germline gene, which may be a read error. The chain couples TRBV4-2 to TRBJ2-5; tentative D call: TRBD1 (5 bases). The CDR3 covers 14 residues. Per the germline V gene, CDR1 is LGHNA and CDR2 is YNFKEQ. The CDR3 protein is CASGQAATGETQYF. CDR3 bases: TGTGCCAGCGGCCAGGCGGCCACAGGAGAGACCCAGTACTTC.

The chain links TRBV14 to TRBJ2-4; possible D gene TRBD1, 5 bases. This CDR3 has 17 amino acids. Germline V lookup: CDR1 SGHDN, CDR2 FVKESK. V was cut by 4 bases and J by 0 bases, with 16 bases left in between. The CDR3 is CASSLSQVRGAKNIQYF. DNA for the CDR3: TGTGCCAGCAGCCTAAGTCAAGTAAGGGGAGCCAAAAACATTCAGTACTTC.

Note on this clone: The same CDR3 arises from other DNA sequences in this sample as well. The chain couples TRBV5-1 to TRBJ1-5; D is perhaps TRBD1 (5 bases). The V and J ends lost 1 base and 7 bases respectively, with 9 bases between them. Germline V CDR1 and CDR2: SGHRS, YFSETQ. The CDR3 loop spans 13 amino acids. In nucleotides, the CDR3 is TGCGCCAGCAGCTTGCAGGGTGGGCAGCCCCAGCATTTT. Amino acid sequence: CASSLQGGQPQHF.

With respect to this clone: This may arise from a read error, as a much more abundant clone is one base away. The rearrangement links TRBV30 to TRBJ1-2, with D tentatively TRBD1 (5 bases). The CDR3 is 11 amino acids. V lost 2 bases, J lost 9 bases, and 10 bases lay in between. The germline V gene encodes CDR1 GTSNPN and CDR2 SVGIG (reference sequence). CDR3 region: CAWSQGSCYTF. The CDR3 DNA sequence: TGTGCCTGGAGTCAGGGATCCTGCTACACCTTC.

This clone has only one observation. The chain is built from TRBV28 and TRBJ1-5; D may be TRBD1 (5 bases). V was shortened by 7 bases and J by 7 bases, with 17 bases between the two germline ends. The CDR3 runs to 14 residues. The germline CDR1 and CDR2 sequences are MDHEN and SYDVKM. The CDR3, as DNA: TGTGCCAGCAACCGTGGGGGGGTGGTGCAGCCCCAGCATTTT. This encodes CASNRGGVVQPQHF.

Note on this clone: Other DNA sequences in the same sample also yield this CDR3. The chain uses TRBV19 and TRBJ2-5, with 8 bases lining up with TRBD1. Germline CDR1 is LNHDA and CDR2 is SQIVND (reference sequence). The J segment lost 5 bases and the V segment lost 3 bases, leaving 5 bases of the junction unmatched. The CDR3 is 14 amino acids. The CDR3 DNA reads TGTGCCAGTAGTATTACAGGGGGACAGGAGACCCAGTACTTC. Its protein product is CASSITGGQETQYF. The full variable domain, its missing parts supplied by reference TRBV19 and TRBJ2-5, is DGGITQSPKYLFRKEGQNVTLSCEQNLNHDAMYWYRQDPGQGLRLIYYSQIVNDFQKGDIAEGYSVSREKKESFPLTVTSAQKNPTAFYLCASSITGGQETQYFGPGTRLLVL.

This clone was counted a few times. DNA for the CDR3: TGTGCCAGCAGTGGAACGGCTAGCGGGAGGCCCTACGAGCAGTACTTC. This codes for CASSGTASGRPYEQYF. The genes are TRBV27 and TRBJ2-7; TRBD2 aligns across 11 bases. The CDR3 totals 16 residues. Germline CDR1 and CDR2: MNHEY and SMNVEV (reference sequence). V was clipped by 5 bases and J by 2 bases; unmatched bases: 8.

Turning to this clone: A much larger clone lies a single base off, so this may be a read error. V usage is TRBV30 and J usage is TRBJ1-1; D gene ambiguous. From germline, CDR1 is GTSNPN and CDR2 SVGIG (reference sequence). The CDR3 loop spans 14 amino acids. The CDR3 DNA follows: TGTGCCTGGGCGCCGGTTTTGGATAACACTGAAACTTTCTTT. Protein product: CAWAPVLDNTETFF. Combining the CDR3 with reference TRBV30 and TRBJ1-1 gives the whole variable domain SQTIHQWPATLVQPVGSPLSLECTVEGTSNPNLYWYRQAAGRGLQLLFYSVGIGQISSEVPQNLSASRPQDRQFILSSKKLLLSDSGFYLCAWAPVLDNTETFFGQGTRLTVV.